This T cell receptor (beta chain) is drawn from a study of lymphopenia after photon versus proton radiotherapy. Regarding the study as a whole: Relative stability marked proton patients; photon patients lost diversity and naive cells. Larger post-nadir TCR diversity loss correlated inversely with survival in deceased patients. Survival link was tested only in deceased patients; proton benefit remains a possibility. Post-nadir diversity loss with photons came from oligoclonal expansion, particularly CD8+ Temra cells.

The CDR3 extends over 13 amino acids. Germline V lookup: CDR1 SGDLS, CDR2 YYNGEE. The J segment lost 11 bases and the V segment lost 2 bases, leaving 4 bases of the junction unmatched. As for this clone: The antigen remains undetermined.

The table came from immunoSEQ multiplex PCR; TCRdb's copy has only in-frame clones and leaves some out. This table has 20,000 to 25,000 clones, about 85% appearing once. This chain joins TRBV9 and TRBJ1-1, with 12 nucleotides matching TRBD1. Sample: peripheral blood, taken from a patient treated with photon-based radiotherapy. The sequence derives from a man in his sixties with pancreatic cancer. CDR3 sequence (DNA): TGTGCCAGCAGCGTGCGGGACAGGGGGCTTGCTTTCTTT. It translates to CASSVRDRGLAFF.